This entry lists 25 T cell receptor beta chains sequenced from one sample in a study of T cell changes during pregnancy in multiple sclerosis. The repertoire was sequenced with immunoSEQ multiplex PCR; TCRdb's copy has only in-frame clones and lacks some. The sample lists 75,000 to 100,000 clones, 90% seen once, with around 0.8% in the top ten. This sample comprised peripheral blood, obtained in the second trimester of pregnancy. All receptors derive from a female donor in good health, enrolled as a control in a pregnancy study.

In DNA form, the CDR3 reads TGTGCCAGCACCTTTCGGGAGGGCATGAACACTGAAGCTTTCTTT. Protein: CASTFREGMNTEAFF. This chain links TRBV5-6 with TRBJ1-1; the D is unclear. The CDR3 sequence is 15 residues long. The V gene's germline CDR1 is SGHDT and CDR2 YYEEEE. Trimming shortened V by 6 bases and J by 0 bases, and 15 bases separated the two germline ends.

The chain is built from TRBV11-3 and TRBJ2-2; 7 bases align to TRBD1. The CDR3 consists of 15 residues. V lost 5 bases and J lost 5; bases outside the gene matches: 8. CDR1 and CDR2 (germline): SGHNT, YENEEA. CDR3 loop: CASSDGTDSTGELFF. In DNA, the CDR3 is TGTGCCAGCAGCGACGGGACAGACTCTACCGGGGAGCTGTTTTTT.

The chain recombines TRBV27 with TRBJ2-2; 13 bases line up with TRBD2. The CDR3 consists of 21 residues. Germline V gene sequence: CDR1 MNHEY, CDR2 SMNVEV (reference sequence). J was trimmed by 3 bases and V by 7 bases; bases with no gene match: 20. In nucleotides, the CDR3 is TGTGCCAGCACCCTATCAGGTGTTGGACTAGCGGGAGTTCAGGACACCGGGGAGCTGTTTTTT. This gives the protein CASTLSGVGLAGVQDTGELFF.

The chain's CDR3 is CASSGVASSGSSTDTQYF. DNA of the CDR3: TGTGCCAGTAGTGGTGTGGCTAGCTCGGGTTCTAGCACAGATACGCAGTATTTT. The rearrangement joins TRBV19 to TRBJ2-3; D might be TRBD2 (5 bases). Trimming left V 5 bases short and J 0 bases short, with 21 bases between. The CDR3 extends over 18 amino acids. CDR1 is LNHDA and CDR2 is SQIVND in the germline V gene (reference sequence).

This clone was recorded only once. The chain uses TRBV11-2 and TRBJ2-1; D is uncertain. Trimming took off 1 base at V and 9 bases at J, with 7 bases between the two ends. This CDR3 spans 12 amino acids. CDR1 is SGHAT and CDR2 is FQNNGV in the germline V gene. The CDR3 loop is CASSLGEVEQFF. CDR3 nucleotides: TGTGCCAGCAGCTTAGGTGAGGTTGAGCAGTTCTTC.

V is TRBV19 and J is TRBJ1-2; TRBD1 might be the D (6 bases). The germline CDR1 and CDR2 sequences are LNHDA and SQIVND (reference sequence). V was cut by 6 bases and J by 5 bases, with 13 bases left in between. The CDR3 consists of 13 residues. As DNA, the CDR3 is TGTGCCAGTAGCGTCCAGGGGAAATATGGCTACACCTTC. It specifies CASSVQGKYGYTF.

The V call is TRBV6-1, the J call TRBJ1-1; D not resolved. The germline CDR1 and CDR2 sequences are MNHNS and SASEGT. V gave up 7 bases and J gave up 2 bases, with 11 bases separating them. The CDR3 spans 13 residues. The CDR3 spells CASKEPLNTEAFF. In DNA, the CDR3 is TGTGCCAGCAAGGAGCCACTAAACACTGAAGCTTTCTTT.

The rearrangement uses TRBV27 and TRBJ2-3, with 13 nucleotides matching TRBD2. The CDR3 runs 17 residues. The trim removed 7 bases at V and 3 bases at J, leaving 10 bases unmatched. From germline, CDR1 is MNHEY and CDR2 SMNVEV (reference sequence). CDR3 region: CASNIRTSGGMTDTQYF. DNA for the CDR3: TGTGCCAGCAACATACGGACTAGCGGGGGCATGACAGATACGCAGTATTTT.

This rearrangement joins TRBV10-3 to TRBJ2-5, with TRBD1 matching over 9 bases. With 5 bases clipped from V and 4 bases from J, the junction kept 2 bases outside the gene matches. Germline CDR1 is ENHRY and CDR2 is SYGVKD. The CDR3 loop spans 13 amino acids. In DNA, the CDR3 is TGTGCCATCAGTACAGGGGGCGGAGAGACCCAGTACTTC. It encodes CAISTGGGETQYF.

This chain uses TRBV2 with TRBJ2-1; TRBD2 aligns across 7 bases. The J segment lost 5 bases and the V segment lost 6 bases, leaving 10 bases of the junction unmatched. CDR3 length: 15 residues. CDR1 is SNHLY, CDR2 FYNNEI, per germline. CDR3 amino acids: CASRVGLAAHNEQFF. CDR3 DNA sequence: TGTGCCAGCAGGGTGGGTCTAGCGGCCCACAATGAGCAGTTCTTC.

The J gene is TRBJ1-5, the V gene TRBV7-2, with 9 bases matching TRBD1. V shed 5 bases and J 1 base; nucleotides not matched to a gene: 3. This CDR3 region has 15 residues. The germline gives CDR1 SGHTA, CDR2 FQGNSA. CDR3 bases: TGTGCCAGCAGCCGCGGACAGGGGAGCAATCAGCCCCAGCATTTT. It is translated as CASSRGQGSNQPQHF.

The chain joins TRBV5-1 to TRBJ2-2; TRBD1 agrees at 8 bases. V trimming: 4 bases; J trimming: 6 bases; junction bases outside the gene matches: 8. The CDR3 totals 15 residues. From germline, CDR1 is SGHRS and CDR2 YFSETQ. The CDR3 spells CASSLYPTGAGELFF. The CDR3 DNA reads as TGCGCCAGCAGCCTTTACCCGACAGGGGCCGGGGAGCTGTTTTTT.

V is TRBV5-1 and J is TRBJ2-5; D is unclear. The CDR3 has 14 residues. The V and J ends lost 1 base and 3 bases respectively, with 10 bases between them. The germline V gene has CDR1 SGHRS and CDR2 YFSETQ. The CDR3 is CASSLSWSEETQYF. CDR3 nucleotide sequence: TGCGCCAGCAGCTTGTCGTGGAGCGAAGAGACCCAGTACTTC.

The rearrangement joins TRBV28 to TRBJ2-1; 14 bases align to TRBD2. Germline loops: CDR1 MDHEN, CDR2 SYDVKM. The CDR3 is 18 amino acids. Trimming at V came to 5 bases and at J to 3 bases, leaving 9 bases not matched to a gene. The CDR3 sequence is CASSLQTSGRALYNEQFF. The CDR3 nucleotides read TGTGCCAGCAGTCTTCAGACTAGCGGGAGGGCTCTCTACAATGAGCAGTTCTTC.

V and J are TRBV28 and TRBJ2-3, with 7 nucleotides matching TRBD2. This CDR3 comprises 15 residues. The junction had 6 bases not matched to a gene; V was cut back by 6 bases and J by 0 bases. The germline V gene encodes CDR1 MDHEN and CDR2 SYDVKM. The DNA for the CDR3 is TGTGCCAGCAGCTGGACTAGTCTGAGCACAGATACGCAGTATTTT. Its translation is CASSWTSLSTDTQYF. Combining the CDR3 with reference TRBV28 and TRBJ2-3 gives the whole variable domain DVKVTQSSRYLVKRTGEKVFLECVQDMDHENMFWYRQDPGLGLRLIYFSYDVKMKEKGDIPEGYSVSREKKERFSLILESASTNQTSMYLCASSWTSLSTDTQYFGPGTRLTVL.

This sequence joins TRBV4-1 and TRBJ2-1, with TRBD2 matching 7 bases. This CDR3 contains 15 residues. Germline loops: CDR1 MGHRA, CDR2 YSYEKL. V lost 0 bases and J lost 10; bases outside the gene matches: 9. CDR3 DNA sequence: TGCGCCAGCAGCCAAGAGGGGGGGAGGGCTGGGGAGCAGTTCTTC. Residues: CASSQEGGRAGEQFF.

V and J are TRBV7-9 and TRBJ1-6, with 9 bases identical to TRBD1. Germline V gene lookup returns CDR1 SEHNR and CDR2 FQNEAQ (reference sequence). The trim removed 4 bases at V and 5 bases at J, leaving 3 bases unmatched. The CDR3 totals 15 residues. CDR3 DNA sequence: TGTGCCAGCAGCTCCCGACAGGGGGATAATTCACCCCTCCACTTT. This gives the protein CASSSRQGDNSPLHF.

This clone showed up just once. The chain employs TRBV6-6 and TRBJ2-2; D is uncertain. Germline lookup yields CDR1 MNHNY and CDR2 SVGAGI (reference sequence). V lost 3 bases, J lost 6 bases, and 8 bases lay in between. The CDR3 runs to 13 residues. Written as DNA, the CDR3 is TGTGCCAGCAGTTATCCCCTTTCCGGGGAGCTGTTTTTT. Encoded protein: CASSYPLSGELFF.

The V call is TRBV10-2, the J call TRBJ2-3, with 7 bases lining up with TRBD2. The CDR3 has 15 residues. V dropped 3 bases and J dropped 1; count of bases not matched to a gene: 4. Germline V lookup: CDR1 WSHSY, CDR2 SAAADI. The CDR3 loop is CASSDRLAGTDTQYF. DNA for the CDR3: TGCGCCAGCAGTGATCGTCTAGCGGGCACAGATACGCAGTATTTT.

The V and J genes are TRBV19 and TRBJ1-1, with 7 nucleotides matching TRBD1. The ends lost 5 bases at V and 5 bases at J; junction bases unmatched: 11. The CDR3 has 15 residues. The V gene's germline CDR1 is LNHDA and CDR2 SQIVND (reference sequence). In nucleotides, the CDR3 is TGTGCCAGTAGTGCCCTGCTACAGGGGAATACTGAAGCTTTCTTT. Protein sequence: CASSALLQGNTEAFF.

The table lists this clone with a count of one. The V gene is TRBV5-1, the J gene TRBJ1-4; D is ambiguous. Germline V gene sequence: CDR1 SGHRS, CDR2 YFSETQ. CDR3 length: 17 amino acids. V lost 0 bases to trimming and J lost 0 bases, with 12 bases between them. The CDR3 sequence is CASSLAPNRATNEKLFF. DNA of the CDR3: TGCGCCAGCAGCTTGGCACCCAACAGAGCAACTAATGAAAAACTGTTTTTT.

The rearrangement uses TRBV5-1 and TRBJ2-6; unclear D gene. This CDR3 has 18 amino acids. Trimming took off 4 bases at V and 0 bases at J, with 17 bases between the two ends. Germline lookup yields CDR1 SGHRS and CDR2 YFSETQ. In nucleotides, the CDR3 is TGCGCCAGCAGCGAAACCCTGACTGGCCGCTCTGGGGCCAACGTCCTGACTTTC. Translated, it gives CASSETLTGRSGANVLTF.

This clone was seen only once. This rearrangement joins TRBV5-1 to TRBJ2-1, with 8 bases matching TRBD1. The germline gives CDR1 SGHRS, CDR2 YFSETQ. V gave up 4 bases and J gave up 4 bases; unmatched junction bases: 7. The CDR3 is 15 residues long. The CDR3 region has the DNA TGCGCCAGCAGCCGAGGACAGGGAAAATACAATGAGCAGTTCTTC. Its protein is CASSRGQGKYNEQFF.

The chain couples TRBV19 to TRBJ2-7; 11 positions match TRBD2. V shed 5 bases, J shed 7 bases, and the junction held 4 bases outside the gene matches. CDR1 LNHDA and CDR2 SQIVND come from the germline V gene (reference sequence). This CDR3 region has 13 residues. CDR3 coding DNA: TGTGCCAGTAGTTGGGGACTAGCGGAGGAGCAGTACTTC. Its translation: CASSWGLAEEQYF.

The rearrangement joins TRBV7-2 to TRBJ2-7, with D possibly being TRBD1 (5 bases). V was cut by 2 bases and J by 1 base, with 15 bases left in between. From germline, CDR1 is SGHTA and CDR2 FQGNSA. CDR3 size: 16 residues. In DNA form, the CDR3 reads TGTGCCAGCAGCTTAAAACCTGGCAGGGTGTCCTACGAGCAGTACTTC. This translates into CASSLKPGRVSYEQYF.